This entry lists 22 T cell receptor beta chains sequenced from one sample in a study of T cell responses to AZD1222 COVID-19 vaccine. TCRdb keeps only in-frame clones here, not all; method: immunoSEQ multiplex PCR. The top ten clones hold about 0.6% of a sample with under 200,000 clones, 85% to 95% of them seen once. The sequencing here drew on peripheral blood, taken on day 0 of AZD1222 vaccination. These receptors were taken from an adult in good health.

This chain joins TRBV19 and TRBJ1-6; 10 nucleotides match TRBD1. The CDR3 has 14 residues. The germline gives CDR1 LNHDA, CDR2 SQIVND (reference sequence). J was trimmed by 9 bases and V by 2 bases; bases with no gene match: 1. The CDR3 here is CASSIRDRGSPLHF. CDR3 nucleotides: TGTGCCAGTAGTATACGGGACAGGGGTTCACCCCTCCACTTT.

V and J are TRBV18 and TRBJ2-3, with a possible D match to TRBD2 (6 bases). This CDR3 has 14 residues. Looked up from germline, CDR1 is KGHSH and CDR2 is LQKENI. The germline V and J ends were trimmed by 9 bases and 0 bases, with 13 bases remaining between them. CDR3 DNA sequence: TGTGCCAGTTGCGCGGCGGGAAGCACAGATACGCAGTATTTT. It translates to CASCAAGSTDTQYF.

This chain connects TRBV5-5 to TRBJ2-7, with 8 positions matching TRBD1. The germline V gene encodes CDR1 SGHKS and CDR2 YYEKEE (reference sequence). V lost 4 bases, J lost 4 bases, and 4 bases stayed unmatched. The CDR3 is 13 residues long. CDR3 sequence: CASSLTGEYEQYF. CDR3 nucleotides: TGTGCCAGCAGCCTGACAGGGGAGTACGAGCAGTACTTC.

V gene TRBV19 combines with J gene TRBJ2-6, with 7 bases matching TRBD1. The J segment lost 0 bases and the V segment lost 9 bases, leaving 17 bases of the junction unmatched. In germline, CDR1 is LNHDA, CDR2 SQIVND (reference sequence). The length of the CDR3 is 19 residues. As DNA, the CDR3 is TGTGCCAGCAGAGGGGGCCGAGGGCGCCAGTCCTCTGGGGCCAACGTCCTGACTTTC. Protein: CASRGGRGRQSSGANVLTF.

The chain uses TRBV5-4 and TRBJ1-5; D is ambiguous. CDR1 SGHNT and CDR2 YYREEE come from the germline V gene (reference sequence). The CDR3 is made up of 15 amino acids. Trimming left V 5 bases short and J 6 bases short, with 18 bases between. The CDR3 DNA follows: TGTGCCAGCAGTCCGACACCTCAGGTGGGTCAGCCCCAGCATTTT. Translation: CASSPTPQVGQPQHF.

The V call is TRBV18, the J call TRBJ1-1; D gene uncertain. Deletions cut 5 bases from V and 0 bases from J, with 16 bases between. Germline CDR1 and CDR2: KGHSH and LQKENI. The CDR3 totals 16 residues. The CDR3 loop is CASSANRASLNTEAFF. CDR3 in DNA: TGTGCCAGCTCAGCCAACCGGGCAAGTTTGAACACTGAAGCTTTCTTT.

Only one count was recorded for this clone. The chain employs TRBV2 and TRBJ1-6, with D perhaps TRBD1 (5 bases). CDR1 and CDR2 (germline): SNHLY, FYNNEI. V was clipped by 0 bases and J by 7 bases, with 13 bases between them. CDR3 length: 16 amino acids. CDR3 sequence (DNA): TGTGCCAGCAGTGAAGCTTCCAGGGTCAGGAATTCACCCCTCCACTTT. Translating it yields CASSEASRVRNSPLHF.

The chain carries TRBV12-3 or TRBV12-4 and TRBJ1-3; D not resolved. The CDR3 contains 13 residues. With 4 bases removed from V and 0 bases from J, the gap between germline ends came to 4 bases. This CDR3 is CASSSYSGNTIYF. As DNA, the CDR3 is TGTGCCAGCAGTTCTTACTCTGGAAACACCATATATTTT.

This chain connects TRBV7-7 to TRBJ2-2, with D perhaps matching TRBD2 (5 bases). CDR3 size: 17 residues. Germline-derived CDR1 and CDR2 are SSHAT and FNYEAQ (reference sequence). V was clipped by 1 base and J by 4 bases, with 16 bases between them. The CDR3 sequence: CASSLDSNEGSTGELFF. CDR3 DNA: TGTGCCAGCAGCTTAGACTCTAATGAGGGAAGCACCGGGGAGCTGTTTTTT.

The DNA of the CDR3 is TGTGCTAGTGGCCTGACGGACCTTTCAGGGTTCTACGAGCAGTACTTC. Its protein product is CASGLTDLSGFYEQYF. J is TRBJ2-7 and V is TRBV12-5, with a tentative D call TRBD1 (5 bases). Germline V gene sequence: CDR1 LGHNT, CDR2 FRNRAP. The V gene lost 6 bases and the J gene lost 3 bases, with 21 bases spanning the gap. The CDR3 runs 16 residues.

CDR3 residues: CASSFGIETFF. CDR3 nucleotide sequence: TGTGCCAGCAGTTTCGGAATCGAAACTTTCTTT. The genes are TRBV28 and TRBJ1-1, with D unresolved. The germline V gene has CDR1 MDHEN and CDR2 SYDVKM. V gave up 3 bases and J gave up 12 bases, with 11 bases separating them. The CDR3 is made up of 11 amino acids.

The chain links TRBV5-1 to TRBJ1-6; 7 nucleotides align to TRBD1. This CDR3 is built from 16 residues. Germline lookup yields CDR1 SGHRS and CDR2 YFSETQ. The ends lost 1 base at V and 0 bases at J; junction bases unmatched: 1. CDR3: CASSLRDSSYNSPLHF. The CDR3 DNA is TGCGCCAGCAGCTTGAGGGACAGCTCCTATAATTCACCCCTCCACTTT.

V is TRBV5-4 and J is TRBJ2-3, with D tentatively TRBD1 or TRBD2 (5 bases each). The CDR3 is made up of 16 amino acids. V lost 4 bases and J 6 bases, leaving 21 bases between the germline ends. Germline V gives CDR1 SGHNT, CDR2 YYREEE (reference sequence). The CDR3 region is CASSGLKGRVSDTQYF. In DNA, the CDR3 is TGTGCCAGCAGCGGTCTAAAGGGACGGGTCTCTGATACGCAGTATTTT.

The rearrangement links TRBV21-1 to TRBJ1-1. TRBV21-1 is flagged as a pseudogene. CDR3 length equals 15 residues. The CDR3 reads CASSKNVDGNTEAFF. CDR3 coding DNA: TGTGCCAGCAGCAAAAACGTGGACGGGAACACTGAAGCTTTCTTT.

The chain links TRBV5-5 to TRBJ1-2, with D possibly matching TRBD1 (6 bases). The CDR3 runs 15 residues. Germline V gene data show CDR1 as SGHKS and CDR2 as YYEKEE (reference sequence). V was cut by 2 bases and J by 5 bases, with 16 bases left in between. The CDR3 DNA reads as TGTGCCAGCAGCTTAGGGGGGGCTACGGTATATGGCTACACCTTC. This translates into CASSLGGATVYGYTF.

The gene calls are TRBV30 and TRBJ1-1; possibly TRBD1 for D (5 bases). Per germline, CDR1 GTSNPN and CDR2 SVGIG (reference sequence). Trimming stripped 4 bases from V and 6 bases from J, with 15 bases between. The length of the CDR3 is 13 residues. The CDR3 coding sequence is TGTGCCTGGACCGCCGGGGGTTATTCTGAAGCTTTCTTT. This gives the protein CAWTAGGYSEAFF. The full variable domain, in which reference TRBV30 and TRBJ1-1 provide the parts outside the CDR3, is SQTIHQWPATLVQPVGSPLSLECTVEGTSNPNLYWYRQAAGRGLQLLFYSVGIGQISSEVPQNLSASRPQDRQFILSSKKLLLSDSGFYLCAWTAGGYSEAFFGQGTRLTVV.

V gene TRBV10-1 combines with J gene TRBJ1-1; D might be TRBD1 (5 bases). The length of the CDR3 is 14 residues. The V gene's germline CDR1 is WNHNN and CDR2 SYGVQD (reference sequence). The V end lost 4 bases, the J end lost 0 bases, and 9 bases lay between the germline ends. CDR3 loop: CASSVDRLNTEAFF. CDR3 bases: TGCGCCAGCAGTGTAGACAGACTGAACACTGAAGCTTTCTTT.

The chain combines TRBV6-5 with TRBJ1-2; 7 bases fit TRBD1. This CDR3 spans 14 amino acids. CDR1 and CDR2 (germline): MNHEY, SVGAGI. Germline trimming cut 6 bases from V and 5 bases from J; bases unmatched to any gene: 9. For the CDR3, the DNA is TGTGCCAGCAGCAACACAGGGGTTGGGTATGGCTACACCTTC. Translation gives CASSNTGVGYGYTF.

V usage is TRBV24-1 and J usage is TRBJ1-5; 8 bases line up with TRBD1. V was pared by 4 bases and J by 2 bases, with 6 bases of the junction left unmatched. Germline loops: CDR1 KGHDR, CDR2 SFDVKD. The CDR3 spans 16 residues. CDR3 coding DNA: TGTGCCACCAGTGACACCCCAGGGGGCGGCAATCAGCCCCAGCATTTT. Translation: CATSDTPGGGNQPQHF.

This chain connects TRBV6-1 to TRBJ2-1; 7 bases align to TRBD1. The V gene end was trimmed by 2 bases and the J gene end by 5 bases; junction bases not matched to a gene: 6. Germline V CDR1 and CDR2: MNHNS, SASEGT. This CDR3 contains 15 residues. The CDR3 region is CASSERGTADNEQFF. CDR3 nucleotides: TGTGCCAGCAGTGAACGAGGGACAGCTGACAATGAGCAGTTCTTC.

The chain carries TRBV5-5 and TRBJ1-5, with no clear D. Germline loops: CDR1 SGHKS, CDR2 YYEKEE (reference sequence). V shed 0 bases and J shed 0 bases, with 7 bases lying between them. There are 15 residues in the CDR3. CDR3: CASSLEPNSNQPQHF. CDR3 DNA sequence: TGTGCCAGCAGCTTGGAGCCGAATAGCAATCAGCCCCAGCATTTT.

The chain joins TRBV29-1 to TRBJ1-1, with 7 nucleotides matching TRBD1. V dropped 6 bases and J dropped 6; count of bases not matched to a gene: 7. The CDR3 is 12 amino acids. Germline V gene lookup returns CDR1 SQVTM and CDR2 ANQGSEA. CDR3 sequence (DNA): TGCAGCGTCGTAGGGGGACAGCCTGAAGCTTTCTTT. Translation gives CSVVGGQPEAFF.